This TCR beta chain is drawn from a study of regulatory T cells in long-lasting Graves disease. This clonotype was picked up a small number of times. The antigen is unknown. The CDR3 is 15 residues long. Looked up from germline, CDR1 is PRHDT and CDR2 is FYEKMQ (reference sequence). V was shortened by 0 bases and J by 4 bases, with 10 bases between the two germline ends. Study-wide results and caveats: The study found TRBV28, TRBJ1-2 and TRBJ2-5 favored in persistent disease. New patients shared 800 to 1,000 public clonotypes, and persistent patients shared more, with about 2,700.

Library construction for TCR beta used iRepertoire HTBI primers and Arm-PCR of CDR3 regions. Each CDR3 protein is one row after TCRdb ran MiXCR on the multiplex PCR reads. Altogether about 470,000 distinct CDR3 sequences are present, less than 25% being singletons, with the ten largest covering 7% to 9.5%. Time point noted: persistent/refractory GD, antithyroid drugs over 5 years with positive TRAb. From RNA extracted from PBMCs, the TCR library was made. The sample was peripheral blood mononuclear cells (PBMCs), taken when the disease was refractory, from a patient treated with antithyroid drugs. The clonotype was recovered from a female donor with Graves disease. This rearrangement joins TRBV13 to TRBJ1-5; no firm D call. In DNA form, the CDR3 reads TGTGCCAGCAGCTTAGGACAGCTCCTTAATCAGCCCCAGCATTTT. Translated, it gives CASSLGQLLNQPQHF.